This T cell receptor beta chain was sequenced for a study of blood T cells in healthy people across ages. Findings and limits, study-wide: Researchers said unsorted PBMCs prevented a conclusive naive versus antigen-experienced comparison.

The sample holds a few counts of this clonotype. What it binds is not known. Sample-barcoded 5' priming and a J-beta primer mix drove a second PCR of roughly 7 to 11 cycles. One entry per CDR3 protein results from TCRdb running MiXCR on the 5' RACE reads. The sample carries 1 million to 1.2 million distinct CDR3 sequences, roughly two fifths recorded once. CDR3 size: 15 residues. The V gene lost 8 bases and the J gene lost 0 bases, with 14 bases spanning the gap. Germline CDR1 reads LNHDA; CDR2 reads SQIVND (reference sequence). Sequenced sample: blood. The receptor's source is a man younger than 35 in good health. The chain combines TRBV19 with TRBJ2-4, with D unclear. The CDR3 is CASRGLPVAKNIQYF. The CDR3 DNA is TGTGCCAGTCGCGGCCTACCTGTAGCCAAAAACATTCAGTACTTC.